The 3 T cell receptor beta chains below were found in one sample sequenced in a study of beta chain features in type 1 diabetes. Isolated RNA was reverse transcribed in full, so expressed TCRB transcripts were sequenced. Libraries were prepared by immunoSEQ multiplex PCR; TCRdb keeps only in-frame clonotypes and omits some of them. Of about 470,000 clones listed, approximately 28% are singletons. Sequenced sample: naive CD4+ T cells from blood. These receptor sequences come from a man younger than 35 in good health.

In regard to this clone: Other DNA variants within this sample encode the same CDR3. The chain couples TRBV10-3 to TRBJ1-1, with D uncertain. Germline CDR1 reads ENHRY; CDR2 reads SYGVKD. CDR3 length: 11 amino acids. V was clipped by 4 bases and J by 5 bases, with 5 bases between them. DNA for the CDR3: TGTGCCATCAGTGTCGGAACTGAAGCTTTCTTT. It encodes CAISVGTEAFF.

V usage is TRBV29-1 and J usage is TRBJ1-1; TRBD1 is a possible D gene (5 bases). The CDR3 runs to 12 residues. Per germline, CDR1 SQVTM and CDR2 ANQGSEA. Trimming took 7 bases from V and 10 from J, leaving 19 bases between them. The CDR3 DNA sequence: TGCAGCGCTCCTCGGACCTCTGGGGGAGCTTTCTTT. Protein: CSAPRTSGGAFF.

This clone was observed a handful of times. This chain uses TRBV7-3 with TRBJ2-7; tentatively, D is TRBD1 or TRBD2 (5 bases each). CDR3 size: 14 residues. CDR1 and CDR2 from the germline V gene are SGHTA and FQGTGA. V was cut by 5 bases and J by 7 bases, with 18 bases left in between. The DNA for the CDR3 is TGTGCCAGCAGCCGGGACGGACCCTATGGGGAGCAGTACTTC. Amino acid sequence: CASSRDGPYGEQYF.